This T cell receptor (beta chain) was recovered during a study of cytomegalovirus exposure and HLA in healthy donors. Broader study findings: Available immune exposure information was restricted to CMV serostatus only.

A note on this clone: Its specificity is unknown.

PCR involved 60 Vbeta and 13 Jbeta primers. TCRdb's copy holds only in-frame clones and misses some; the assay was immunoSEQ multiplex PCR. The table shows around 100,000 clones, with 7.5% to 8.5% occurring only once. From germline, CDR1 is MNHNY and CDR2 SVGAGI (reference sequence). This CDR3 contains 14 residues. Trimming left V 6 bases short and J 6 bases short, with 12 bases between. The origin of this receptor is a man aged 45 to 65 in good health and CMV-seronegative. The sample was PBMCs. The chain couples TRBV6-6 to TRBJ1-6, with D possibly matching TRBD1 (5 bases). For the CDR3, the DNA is TGTGCCAGCAGCTTTTGGGGGGTTAATTCACCCCTCCACTTT. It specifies CASSFWGVNSPLHF.